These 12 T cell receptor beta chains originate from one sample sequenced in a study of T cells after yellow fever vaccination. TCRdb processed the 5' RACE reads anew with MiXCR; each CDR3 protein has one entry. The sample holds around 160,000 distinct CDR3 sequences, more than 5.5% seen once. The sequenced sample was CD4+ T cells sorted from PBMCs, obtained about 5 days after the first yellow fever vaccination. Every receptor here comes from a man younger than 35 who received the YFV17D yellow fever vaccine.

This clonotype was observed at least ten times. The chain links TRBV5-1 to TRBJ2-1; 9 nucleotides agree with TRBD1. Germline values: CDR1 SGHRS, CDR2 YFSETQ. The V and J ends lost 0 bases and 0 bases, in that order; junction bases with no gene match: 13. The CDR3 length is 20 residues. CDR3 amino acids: CASSLARGQGSLSSYNEQFF. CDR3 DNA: TGCGCCAGCAGCTTGGCCAGGGGACAGGGATCCTTGAGCTCCTACAATGAGCAGTTCTTC.

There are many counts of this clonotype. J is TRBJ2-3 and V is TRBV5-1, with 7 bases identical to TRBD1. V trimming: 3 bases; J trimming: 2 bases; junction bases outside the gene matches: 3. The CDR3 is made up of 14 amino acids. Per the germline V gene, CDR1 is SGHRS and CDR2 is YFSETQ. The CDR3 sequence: CASSSGQDTDTQYF. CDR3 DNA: TGCGCCAGCAGCTCCGGACAGGACACAGATACGCAGTATTTT.

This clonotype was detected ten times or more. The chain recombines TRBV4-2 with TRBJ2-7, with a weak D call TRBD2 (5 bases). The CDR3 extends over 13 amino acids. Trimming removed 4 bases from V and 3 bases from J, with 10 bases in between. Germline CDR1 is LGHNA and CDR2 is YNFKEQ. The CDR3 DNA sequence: TGTGCCAGCAGCCCCGGGAACAGCTACGAGCAGTACTTC. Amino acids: CASSPGNSYEQYF.

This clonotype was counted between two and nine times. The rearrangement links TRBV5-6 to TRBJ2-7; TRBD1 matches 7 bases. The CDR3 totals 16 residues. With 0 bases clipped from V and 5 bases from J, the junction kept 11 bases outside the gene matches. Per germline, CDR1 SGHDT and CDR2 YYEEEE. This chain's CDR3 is CASSLARQGSFHEQYF. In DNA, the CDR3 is TGTGCCAGCAGCTTGGCCCGACAGGGCTCCTTCCACGAGCAGTACTTC.

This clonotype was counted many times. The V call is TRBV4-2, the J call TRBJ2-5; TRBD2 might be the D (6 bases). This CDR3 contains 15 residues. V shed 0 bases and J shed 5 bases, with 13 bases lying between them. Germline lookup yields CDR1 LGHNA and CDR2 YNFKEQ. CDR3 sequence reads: CASSQDPSGDETQYF. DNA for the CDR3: TGTGCCAGCAGCCAAGATCCATCGGGGGACGAGACCCAGTACTTC.

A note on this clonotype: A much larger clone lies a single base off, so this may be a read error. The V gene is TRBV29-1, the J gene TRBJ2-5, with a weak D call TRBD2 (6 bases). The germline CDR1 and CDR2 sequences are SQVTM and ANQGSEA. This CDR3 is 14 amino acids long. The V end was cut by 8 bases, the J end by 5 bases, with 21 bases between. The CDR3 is CSLERASSRETQYF. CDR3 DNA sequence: TGCAGCCTGGAGCGGGCGTCTTCCCGGGAGACCCAGTACTTC.

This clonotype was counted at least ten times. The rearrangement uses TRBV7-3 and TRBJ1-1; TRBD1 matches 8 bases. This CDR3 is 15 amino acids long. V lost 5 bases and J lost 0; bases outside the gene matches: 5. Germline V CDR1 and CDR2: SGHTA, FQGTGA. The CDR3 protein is CASSTQGGVNTEAFF. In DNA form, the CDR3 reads TGTGCCAGCAGCACACAGGGGGGAGTGAACACTGAAGCTTTCTTT.

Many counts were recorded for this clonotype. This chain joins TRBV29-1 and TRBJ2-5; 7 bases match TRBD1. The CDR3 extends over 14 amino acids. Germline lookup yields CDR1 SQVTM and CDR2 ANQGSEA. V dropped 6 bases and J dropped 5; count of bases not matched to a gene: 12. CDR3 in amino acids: CSVLTGTYLETQYF. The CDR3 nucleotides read TGCAGCGTCCTGACAGGGACCTACCTTGAGACCCAGTACTTC.

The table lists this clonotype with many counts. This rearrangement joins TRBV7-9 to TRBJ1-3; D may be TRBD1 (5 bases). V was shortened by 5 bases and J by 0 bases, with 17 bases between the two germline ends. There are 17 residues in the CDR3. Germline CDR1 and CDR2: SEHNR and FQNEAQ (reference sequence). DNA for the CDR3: TGTGCCAGCAGCCGCACTTATACAGGACACTCTGGAAACACCATATATTTT. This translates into CASSRTYTGHSGNTIYF.

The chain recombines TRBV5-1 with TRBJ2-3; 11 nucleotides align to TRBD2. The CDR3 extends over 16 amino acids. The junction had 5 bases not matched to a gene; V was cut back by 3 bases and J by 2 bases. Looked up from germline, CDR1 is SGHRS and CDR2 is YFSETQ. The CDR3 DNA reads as TGCGCCAGCAGCTCCGAACTAGCGGGGGCCACAGATACGCAGTATTTT. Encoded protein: CASSSELAGATDTQYF.

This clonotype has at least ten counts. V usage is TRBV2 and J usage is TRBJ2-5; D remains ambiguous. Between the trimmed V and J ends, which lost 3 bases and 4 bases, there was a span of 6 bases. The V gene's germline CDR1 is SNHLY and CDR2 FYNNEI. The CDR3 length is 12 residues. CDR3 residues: CASSDIRETQYF. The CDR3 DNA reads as TGTGCCAGCAGTGATATCCGAGAGACCCAGTACTTC. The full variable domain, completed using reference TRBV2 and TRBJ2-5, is EPEVTQTPSHQVTQMGQEVILRCVPISNHLYFYWYRQILGQKVEFLVSFYNNEISEKSEIFDDQFSVERPDGSNFTLKIRSTKLEDSAMYFCASSDIRETQYFGPGTRLLVL.

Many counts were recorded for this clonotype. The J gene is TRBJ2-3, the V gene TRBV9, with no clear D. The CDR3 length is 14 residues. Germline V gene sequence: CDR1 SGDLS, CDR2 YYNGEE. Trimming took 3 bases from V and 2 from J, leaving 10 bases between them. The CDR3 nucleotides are TGTGCCAGCAGCGGTGGGAAGTTCACAGATACGCAGTATTTT. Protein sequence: CASSGGKFTDTQYF.